The rows below give T cell receptor beta chains drawn from one sample of a study of OX40 agonist ivuxolimab in advanced cancers. Here immunoSEQ multiplex PCR was the method, and the copy in TCRdb shows in-frame clones only, minus some. The sample shows about 83,000 clones, roughly 80% of them seen only once. Material: CD4+ or CD8+ T cells sorted from blood, obtained in a trial of the OX40 agonist ivuxolimab. Receptor source: an adult with an advanced solid tumor such as melanoma, head and neck, liver or kidney cancer. The CDR3 runs from the conserved cysteine through the conserved F or W. The order of the fields is J gene, V gene, CDR3 protein.

TRBJ1-2	TRBV15	CATSTRTGYNGYTF
TRBJ1-6	TRBV5-5	CASTPRGQNSPLHF
TRBJ1-1	TRBV6-6	CASTEDRGRKTEAFF
TRBJ1-5	TRBV28	CASSEWGQGNQPQHF
TRBJ2-5	TRBV9	CASSTEGGSETQYF
TRBJ1-6	TRBV27	CASSPGYGVQSSYNSPLHF
TRBJ1-1	TRBV5-1	CASSYGQSEAFF
TRBJ1-1	TRBV6-5	CASISSRGTEAFF
TRBJ2-3	TRBV5-4	CASSSAGGFTDTQYF
TRBJ2-7	TRBV7-2	CASSLPGAYEQYF
TRBJ2-3	TRBV28	CASSPSPRGGRSTDTQYF
TRBJ1-1	TRBV5-4	CASSLNTNTEAFF
TRBJ1-5	TRBV28	CASSFNQVNQPQHF
TRBJ2-5	TRBV5-6	CASSLDPGTRETQYF
TRBJ2-7	TRBV28	CASTPPNGYEQYF
TRBJ1-5	TRBV28	CASRPPLSRGGSNQPQHF
TRBJ2-3	TRBV7-2	CASSIRVLGTDTQYF
TRBJ2-5	TRBV7-8	CASSLERELWGETQYF
TRBJ1-5	TRBV5-1	CASSLDDRGPQHF
TRBJ2-3	TRBV15	CATSRDNRGPDTQYF
TRBJ2-6	TRBV7-3	CASSPPEIFSSGANVLTF
TRBJ2-7	TRBV28	CASSPIPSYEQYF
TRBJ2-1	TRBV20-1	CSARQPPQFF
TRBJ1-5	TRBV7-2	CASRSYPGKSGNQPQHF
TRBJ1-2	TRBV28	CASSFTEGSMLGGYTF